Listed below are T cell receptor beta chains from one sample, sequenced in a study of cytomegalovirus exposure and HLA in healthy donors. Clones were read by immunoSEQ multiplex PCR, and TCRdb kept only the in-frame ones, dropping some. The sample holds 150,000 to 200,000 clones; approximately 81% are singletons and the top ten take around 2%. Sequencing was carried out using PBMCs. The receptors come from a woman between 18 and 29 years old in good health and CMV-seropositive. Each CDR3 is given with its conserved first and last residue. A D gene is named only where the DNA matches it firmly. Some rows mark clone size as missing; the rest say once, few, many or name a class of expanded clone.

TRBD1 few TRBJ1-5 TRBV19 CASTTGATSNQPQHF TGTGCCAGTACCACAGGGGCTACTAGCAATCAGCCCCAGCATTTT
. . TRBJ1-2 TRBV6-6 CASSYVRNYGYTF TGTGCCAGCAGTTACGTCCGGAACTATGGCTACACCTTC
TRBD1 . TRBJ1-6 TRBV5-4 CASSGTGSVSSPLHF TGTGCCAGCAGCGGGACAGGGAGTGTAAGTTCACCCCTCCACTTT
TRBD2 . TRBJ2-1 TRBV28 CASSPRLAGGQEQFF TGTGCCAGCAGTCCGCGACTAGCGGGGGGCCAGGAGCAGTTCTTC
TRBD1 . TRBJ1-2 TRBV6-5 CASNPGQTNYGYTF TGTGCCAGCAACCCGGGACAGACTAACTATGGCTACACCTTC
. . TRBJ2-5 TRBV27 CASSLSGRETQYF TGTGCCAGCAGTTTATCTGGGAGAGAGACCCAGTACTTC
. . TRBJ2-7 TRBV16 CASSQVSEQYF TGTGCCAGCAGCCAAGTCTCCGAGCAGTACTTC
. . TRBJ1-1 TRBV25-1 CAGTPRGENTEAFF TGTGCCGGCACCCCGCGGGGGGAAAACACTGAAGCTTTCTTT
. once TRBJ1-5 TRBV19 CASSWGLNSNQPQHF TGTGCCAGTAGTTGGGGGCTCAATAGCAATCAGCCCCAGCATTTT
. . TRBJ1-2 TRBV19 CASSVVEVRGYGYTF TGTGCCAGTAGTGTCGTGGAGGTTCGAGGCTATGGCTACACCTTC
. . TRBJ1-2 TRBV5-1 CASSQDIDYGYTF TGCGCCAGCAGCCAGGACATCGACTATGGCTACACCTTC
. . TRBJ2-5 TRBV6-5 CASREGGAKTQYF TGTGCCAGCAGAGAGGGCGGGGCAAAGACCCAGTACTTC
. . TRBJ1-3 TRBV6-1 CASVLASYSGNTIYF TGTGCCAGCGTCCTAGCGTCTTACTCTGGAAACACCATATATTTT
. . TRBJ2-4 TRBV27 CASSLKKLPKNIQYF TGTGCCAGCAGTTTAAAAAAACTACCCAAAAACATTCAGTACTTC
TRBD2 . TRBJ2-2 TRBV2 CASRPGTSGGETGELFF TGTGCCAGCAGACCGGGGACTAGCGGGGGAGAGACCGGGGAGCTGTTTTTT
. . TRBJ1-6 TRBV5-1 CASSLAGGDNSPLHF TGCGCCAGCAGCTTGGCCGGGGGGGATAATTCACCCCTCCACTTT
. . TRBJ1-4 TRBV27 CASMSGGEKLFF TGTGCCAGCATGTCTGGAGGTGAAAAACTGTTTTTT
. . TRBJ1-6 TRBV27 CASKLTGYSSPLHF TGTGCCAGCAAATTAACAGGGTATAGCTCACCCCTCCACTTT
. . TRBJ1-2 TRBV18 CASSPDSGFGYTF TGTGCCAGCTCACCGGATTCGGGGTTCGGCTACACCTTC
TRBD2 . TRBJ2-1 TRBV12-5 CASGIGLAGAYNEQFF TGTGCTAGTGGTATAGGACTAGCGGGGGCCTACAATGAGCAGTTCTTC
TRBD1 few TRBJ1-5 TRBV29-1 CSVQGANQPQHF TGCAGCGTCCAGGGGGCCAATCAGCCCCAGCATTTT
. . TRBJ1-1 TRBV19 CASSRGRVNTEAFF TGTGCCAGTAGTCGGGGGAGAGTTAACACTGAAGCTTTCTTT
. few TRBJ1-1 TRBV19 CASSPTGTSSAFF TGTGCCAGTAGTCCGACGGGGACAAGTAGCGCTTTCTTT
. . TRBJ2-2 TRBV28 CASFKQGSNTGELFF TGTGCCAGCTTCAAACAGGGATCGAACACCGGGGAGCTGTTTTTT
. . TRBJ2-3 TRBV11-3 CASSLQMDTQYF TGTGCCAGCAGCCTACAGATGGATACGCAGTATTTT
TRBD1 once TRBJ2-7 TRBV2 CASSSGTGGSFYEQYF TGTGCCAGCAGTTCCGGGACAGGGGGTTCCTTTTACGAGCAGTACTTC
. . TRBJ1-3 TRBV4-2 CASSQVLSGNTIYF TGTGCCAGCAGCCAGGTACTCTCTGGAAACACCATATATTTT
TRBD1 . TRBJ1-4 TRBV7-6 CASSSSTGAGEKLFF TGTGCCAGCAGCTCTTCGACAGGGGCGGGCGAAAAACTGTTTTTT
TRBD2 . TRBJ2-1 TRBV25-1 CASSELAGGSYNEQFF TGTGCCAGCAGTGAACTAGCGGGGGGGTCCTACAATGAGCAGTTCTTC